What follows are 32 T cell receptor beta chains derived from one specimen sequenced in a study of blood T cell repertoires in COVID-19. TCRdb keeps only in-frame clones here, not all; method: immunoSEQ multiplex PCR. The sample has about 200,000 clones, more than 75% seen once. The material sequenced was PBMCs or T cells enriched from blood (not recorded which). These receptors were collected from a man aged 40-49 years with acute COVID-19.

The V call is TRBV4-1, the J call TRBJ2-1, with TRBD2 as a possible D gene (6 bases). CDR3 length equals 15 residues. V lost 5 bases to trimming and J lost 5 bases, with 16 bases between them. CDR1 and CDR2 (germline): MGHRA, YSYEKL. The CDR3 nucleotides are TGCGCCAGCAGCTACCATACTGCTAGCGACAATGAGCAGTTCTTC. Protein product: CASSYHTASDNEQFF.

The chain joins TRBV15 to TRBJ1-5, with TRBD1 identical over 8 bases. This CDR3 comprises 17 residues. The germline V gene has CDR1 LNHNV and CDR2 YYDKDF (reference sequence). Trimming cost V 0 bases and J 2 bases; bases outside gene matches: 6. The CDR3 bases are TGTGCCACCAGCAGAGATCGGGGACAGGCTCGCAATCAGCCCCAGCATTTT. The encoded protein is CATSRDRGQARNQPQHF.

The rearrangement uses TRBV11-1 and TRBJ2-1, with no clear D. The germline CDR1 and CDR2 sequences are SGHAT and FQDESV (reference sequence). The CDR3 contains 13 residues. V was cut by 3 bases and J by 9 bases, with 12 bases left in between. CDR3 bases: TGTGCCAGCAGCTTTTTGCTAGAAGGTGAGCAGTTCTTC. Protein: CASSFLLEGEQFF.

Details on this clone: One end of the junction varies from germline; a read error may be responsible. The CDR3 region is CATSREGGPLQF. The DNA of the CDR3 is TGTGCCACCAGCAGAGAGGGGGGACCTCTTCAATTC. The chain has TRBV15 and TRBJ2-7; possibly TRBD2 for D (6 bases). CDR1 and CDR2 (germline): LNHNV, YYDKDF (reference sequence). This CDR3 is 12 amino acids long.

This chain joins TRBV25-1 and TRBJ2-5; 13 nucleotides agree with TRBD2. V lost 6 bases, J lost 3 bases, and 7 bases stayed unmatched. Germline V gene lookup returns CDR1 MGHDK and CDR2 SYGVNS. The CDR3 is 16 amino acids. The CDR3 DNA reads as TGTGCCAGCAGCGGTTGGACTAGCGGGGGTAAAGAGACCCAGTACTTC. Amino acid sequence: CASSGWTSGGKETQYF.

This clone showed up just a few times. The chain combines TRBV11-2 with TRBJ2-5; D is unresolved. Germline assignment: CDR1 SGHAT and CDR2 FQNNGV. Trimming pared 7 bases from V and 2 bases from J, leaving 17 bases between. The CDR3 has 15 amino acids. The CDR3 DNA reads TGTGCCAGCACCACCCGGTCGGTTCCTCAAGAGACCCAGTACTTC. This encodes CASTTRSVPQETQYF.

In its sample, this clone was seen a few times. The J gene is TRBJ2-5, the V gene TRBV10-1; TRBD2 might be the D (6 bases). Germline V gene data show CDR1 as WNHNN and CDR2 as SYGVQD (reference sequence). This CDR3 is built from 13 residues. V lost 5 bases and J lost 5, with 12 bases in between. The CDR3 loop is CASSSRRDETQYF. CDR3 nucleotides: TGCGCCAGCAGTTCTAGGAGGGATGAGACCCAGTACTTC.

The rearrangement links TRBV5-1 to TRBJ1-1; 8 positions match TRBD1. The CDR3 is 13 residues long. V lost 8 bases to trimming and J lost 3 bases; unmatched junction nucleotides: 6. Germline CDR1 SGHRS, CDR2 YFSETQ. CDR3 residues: CASWDRYDTEAFF. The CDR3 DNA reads TGCGCCAGTTGGGACAGGTACGACACTGAAGCTTTCTTT.

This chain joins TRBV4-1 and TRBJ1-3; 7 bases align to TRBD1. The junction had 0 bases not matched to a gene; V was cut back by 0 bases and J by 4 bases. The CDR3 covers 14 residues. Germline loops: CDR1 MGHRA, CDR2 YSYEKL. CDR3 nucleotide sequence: TGCGCCAGCAGCCAAGAGACAGGGGGAAACACCATATATTTT. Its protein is CASSQETGGNTIYF.

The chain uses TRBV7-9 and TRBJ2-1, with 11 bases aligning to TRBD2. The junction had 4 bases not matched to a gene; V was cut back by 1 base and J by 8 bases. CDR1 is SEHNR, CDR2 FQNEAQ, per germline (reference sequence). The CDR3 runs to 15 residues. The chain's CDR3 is CASSLVVAGGDEQFF. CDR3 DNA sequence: TGTGCCAGCAGCTTAGTTGTAGCGGGAGGGGATGAGCAGTTCTTC.

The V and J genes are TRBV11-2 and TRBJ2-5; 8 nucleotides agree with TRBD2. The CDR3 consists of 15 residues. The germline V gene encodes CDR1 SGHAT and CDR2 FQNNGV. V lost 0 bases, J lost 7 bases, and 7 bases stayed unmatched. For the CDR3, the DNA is TGTGCCAGCAGCTTAGATCAGTGGAGCGGGGGGACCCAGTACTTC. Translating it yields CASSLDQWSGGTQYF.

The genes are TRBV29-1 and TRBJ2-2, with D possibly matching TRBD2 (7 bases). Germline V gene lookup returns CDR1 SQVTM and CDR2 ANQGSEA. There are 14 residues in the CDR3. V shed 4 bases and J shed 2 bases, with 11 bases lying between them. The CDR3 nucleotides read TGCAGCGTTGTCGGGGGGCGAAACACCGGGGAGCTGTTTTTT. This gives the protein CSVVGGRNTGELFF.

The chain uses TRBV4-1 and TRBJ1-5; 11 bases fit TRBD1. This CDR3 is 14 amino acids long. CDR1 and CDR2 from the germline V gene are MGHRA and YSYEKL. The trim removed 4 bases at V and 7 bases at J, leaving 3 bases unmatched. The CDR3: CASSPWTGGQPQHF. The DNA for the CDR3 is TGCGCCAGCAGCCCCTGGACAGGGGGCCAGCCCCAGCATTTT.

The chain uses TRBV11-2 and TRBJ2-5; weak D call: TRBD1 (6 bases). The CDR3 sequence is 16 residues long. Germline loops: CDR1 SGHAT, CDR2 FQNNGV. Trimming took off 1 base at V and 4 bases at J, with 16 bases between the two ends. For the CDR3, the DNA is TGTGCCAGCAGCTTAGGAGTCTGGGGGCGTAGAGAGACCCAGTACTTC. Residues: CASSLGVWGRRETQYF.

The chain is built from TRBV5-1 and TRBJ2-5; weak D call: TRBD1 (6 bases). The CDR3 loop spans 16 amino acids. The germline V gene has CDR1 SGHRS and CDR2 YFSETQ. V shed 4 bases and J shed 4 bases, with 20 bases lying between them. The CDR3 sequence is CASSATGSAIGETQYF. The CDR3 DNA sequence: TGCGCCAGCAGCGCTACAGGGTCCGCCATCGGAGAGACCCAGTACTTC.

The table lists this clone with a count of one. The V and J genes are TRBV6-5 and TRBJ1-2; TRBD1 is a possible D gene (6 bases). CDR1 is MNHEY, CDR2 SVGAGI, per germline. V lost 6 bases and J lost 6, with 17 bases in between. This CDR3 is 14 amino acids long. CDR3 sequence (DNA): TGTGCCAGCAGCCTGGGGGCGCAGGGCGATGGCTACACCTTC. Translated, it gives CASSLGAQGDGYTF.

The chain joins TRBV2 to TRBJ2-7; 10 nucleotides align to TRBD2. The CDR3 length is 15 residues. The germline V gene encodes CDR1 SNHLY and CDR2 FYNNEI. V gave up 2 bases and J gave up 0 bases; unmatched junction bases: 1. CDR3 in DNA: TGTGCCAGCAGTGAATTAGCGGGGGGCTCCTACGAGCAGTACTTC. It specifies CASSELAGGSYEQYF.

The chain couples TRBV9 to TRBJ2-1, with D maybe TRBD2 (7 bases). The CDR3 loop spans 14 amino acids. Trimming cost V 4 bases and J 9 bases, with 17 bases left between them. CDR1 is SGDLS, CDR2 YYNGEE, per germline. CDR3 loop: CASSPGGFASEQFF. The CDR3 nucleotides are TGTGCCAGCAGCCCGGGGGGCTTTGCGTCTGAGCAGTTCTTC.

The CDR3 is CASSLSETREKLFF. CDR3 DNA: TGCGCCAGCAGCTTGTCGGAGACTAGGGAAAAACTGTTTTTT. The chain carries TRBV5-1 and TRBJ1-4; D uncertain. The CDR3 is 14 residues long. Germline assignment: CDR1 SGHRS and CDR2 YFSETQ. V was pared by 1 base and J by 8 bases, with 12 bases between. Full variable domain (rest looked up from reference TRBV5-1 and TRBJ1-4): KAGVTQTPRYLIKTRGQQVTLSCSPISGHRSVSWYQQTPGQGLQFLFEYFSETQRNKGNFPGRFSGRQFSNSRSEMNVSTLELGDSALYLCASSLSETREKLFFGSGTQLSVL.

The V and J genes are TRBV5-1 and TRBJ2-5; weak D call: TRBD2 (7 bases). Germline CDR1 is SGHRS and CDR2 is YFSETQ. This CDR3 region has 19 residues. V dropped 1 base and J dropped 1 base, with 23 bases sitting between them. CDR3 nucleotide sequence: TGCGCCAGCAGCTTGTCGGTTCAGGGGATATCTAGCGGCCAAGAGACCCAGTACTTC. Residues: CASSLSVQGISSGQETQYF.

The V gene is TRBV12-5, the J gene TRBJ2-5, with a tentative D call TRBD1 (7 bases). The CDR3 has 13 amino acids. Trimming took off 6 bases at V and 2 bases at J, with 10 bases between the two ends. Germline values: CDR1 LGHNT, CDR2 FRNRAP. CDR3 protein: CASGQGGQETQYF. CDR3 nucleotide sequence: TGTGCTAGTGGCCAGGGGGGACAAGAGACCCAGTACTTC.

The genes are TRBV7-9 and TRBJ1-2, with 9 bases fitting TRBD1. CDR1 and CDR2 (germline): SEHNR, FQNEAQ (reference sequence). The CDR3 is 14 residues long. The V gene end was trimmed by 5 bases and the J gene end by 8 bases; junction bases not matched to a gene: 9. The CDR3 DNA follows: TGTGCCAGCAGCCCCCGGGACAGGGATTGGGGCTACACCTTC. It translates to CASSPRDRDWGYTF.

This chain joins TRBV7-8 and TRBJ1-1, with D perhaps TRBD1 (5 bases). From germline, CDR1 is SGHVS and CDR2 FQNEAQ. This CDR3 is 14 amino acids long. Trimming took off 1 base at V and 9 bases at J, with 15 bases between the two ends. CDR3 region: CASSLVTTEKKAFF. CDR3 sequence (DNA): TGTGCCAGCAGCTTAGTCACGACAGAGAAGAAAGCTTTCTTT.

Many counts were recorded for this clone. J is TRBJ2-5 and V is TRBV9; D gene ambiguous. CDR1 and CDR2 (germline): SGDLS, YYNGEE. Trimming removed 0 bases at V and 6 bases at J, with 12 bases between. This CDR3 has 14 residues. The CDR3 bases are TGTGCCAGCAGCGTAGGTGCGGATACAAAGACCCAGTACTTC. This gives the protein CASSVGADTKTQYF.

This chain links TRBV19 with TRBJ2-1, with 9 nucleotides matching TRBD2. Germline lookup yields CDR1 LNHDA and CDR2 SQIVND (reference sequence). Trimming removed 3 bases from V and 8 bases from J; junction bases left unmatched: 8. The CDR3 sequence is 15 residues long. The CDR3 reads CASSMMTSGGDEQFF. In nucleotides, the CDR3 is TGTGCCAGTAGTATGATGACTAGCGGAGGGGATGAGCAGTTCTTC.

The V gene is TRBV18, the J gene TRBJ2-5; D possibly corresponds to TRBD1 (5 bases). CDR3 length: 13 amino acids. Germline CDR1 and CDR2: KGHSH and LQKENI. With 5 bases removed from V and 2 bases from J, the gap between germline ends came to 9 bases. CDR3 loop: CASSWGRQETQYF. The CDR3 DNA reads TGTGCCAGCTCATGGGGCAGACAAGAGACCCAGTACTTC.

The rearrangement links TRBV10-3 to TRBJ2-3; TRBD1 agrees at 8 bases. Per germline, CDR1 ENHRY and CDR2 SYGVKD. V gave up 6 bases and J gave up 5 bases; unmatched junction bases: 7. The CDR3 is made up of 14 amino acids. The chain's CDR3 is CAIRPTGEVDTQYF. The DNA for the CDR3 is TGTGCCATCAGACCGACAGGGGAAGTAGATACGCAGTATTTT.

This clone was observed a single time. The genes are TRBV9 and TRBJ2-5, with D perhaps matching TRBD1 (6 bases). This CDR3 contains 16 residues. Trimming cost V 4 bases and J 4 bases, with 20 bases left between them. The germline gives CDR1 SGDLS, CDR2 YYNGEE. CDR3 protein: CASSLPSGQIVETQYF. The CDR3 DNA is TGTGCCAGCAGCTTACCATCCGGACAGATTGTAGAGACCCAGTACTTC.

The CDR3 DNA sequence: TGTGCCAGTACCCTCCGGGGGGGGATGAACACTGAAGCTTTCTTT. It yields the protein CASTLRGGMNTEAFF. The rearrangement links TRBV19 to TRBJ1-1, with TRBD1 as a possible D gene (5 bases). The CDR3 has 15 residues. V lost 7 bases, J lost 0 bases, and 15 bases lay in between. Germline CDR1 is LNHDA and CDR2 is SQIVND (reference sequence).

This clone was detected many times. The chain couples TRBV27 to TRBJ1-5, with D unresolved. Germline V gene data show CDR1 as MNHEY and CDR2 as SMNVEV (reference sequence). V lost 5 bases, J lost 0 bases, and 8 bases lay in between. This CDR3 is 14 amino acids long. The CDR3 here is CASSSRDSNQPQHF. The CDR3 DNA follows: TGTGCCAGCAGTAGTCGGGATAGCAATCAGCCCCAGCATTTT.

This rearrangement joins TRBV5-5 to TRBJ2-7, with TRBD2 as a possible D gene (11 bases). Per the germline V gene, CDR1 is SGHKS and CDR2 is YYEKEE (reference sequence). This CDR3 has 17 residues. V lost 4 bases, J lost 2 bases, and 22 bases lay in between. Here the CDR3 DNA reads TGTGCCAGCAGCCCGGACAGGGGGACTAGCGGAACCTACGAGCAGTACTTC. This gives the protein CASSPDRGTSGTYEQYF.

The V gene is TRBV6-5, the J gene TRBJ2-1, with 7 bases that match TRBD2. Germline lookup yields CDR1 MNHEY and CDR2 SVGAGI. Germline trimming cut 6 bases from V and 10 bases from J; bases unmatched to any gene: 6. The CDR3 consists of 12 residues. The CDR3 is CASSRRGREQFF. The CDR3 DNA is TGTGCCAGCAGCCGGCGGGGGAGGGAGCAGTTCTTC.